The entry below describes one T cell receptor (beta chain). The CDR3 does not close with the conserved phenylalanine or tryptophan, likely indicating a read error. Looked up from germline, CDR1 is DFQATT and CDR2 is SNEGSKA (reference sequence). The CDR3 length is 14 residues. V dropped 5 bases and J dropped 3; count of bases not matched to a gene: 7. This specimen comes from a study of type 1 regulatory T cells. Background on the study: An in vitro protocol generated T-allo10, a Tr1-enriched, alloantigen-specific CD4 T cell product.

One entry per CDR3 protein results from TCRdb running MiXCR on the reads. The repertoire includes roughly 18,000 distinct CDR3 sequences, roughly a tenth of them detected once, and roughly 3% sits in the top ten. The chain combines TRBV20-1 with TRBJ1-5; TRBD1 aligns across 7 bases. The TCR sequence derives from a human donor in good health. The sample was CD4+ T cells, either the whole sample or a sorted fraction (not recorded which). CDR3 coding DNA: TGCAGTGCTGAGCCCAGGGGGGTCAATCAGCCCCAGCATTGT. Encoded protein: CSAEPRGVNQPQHC.